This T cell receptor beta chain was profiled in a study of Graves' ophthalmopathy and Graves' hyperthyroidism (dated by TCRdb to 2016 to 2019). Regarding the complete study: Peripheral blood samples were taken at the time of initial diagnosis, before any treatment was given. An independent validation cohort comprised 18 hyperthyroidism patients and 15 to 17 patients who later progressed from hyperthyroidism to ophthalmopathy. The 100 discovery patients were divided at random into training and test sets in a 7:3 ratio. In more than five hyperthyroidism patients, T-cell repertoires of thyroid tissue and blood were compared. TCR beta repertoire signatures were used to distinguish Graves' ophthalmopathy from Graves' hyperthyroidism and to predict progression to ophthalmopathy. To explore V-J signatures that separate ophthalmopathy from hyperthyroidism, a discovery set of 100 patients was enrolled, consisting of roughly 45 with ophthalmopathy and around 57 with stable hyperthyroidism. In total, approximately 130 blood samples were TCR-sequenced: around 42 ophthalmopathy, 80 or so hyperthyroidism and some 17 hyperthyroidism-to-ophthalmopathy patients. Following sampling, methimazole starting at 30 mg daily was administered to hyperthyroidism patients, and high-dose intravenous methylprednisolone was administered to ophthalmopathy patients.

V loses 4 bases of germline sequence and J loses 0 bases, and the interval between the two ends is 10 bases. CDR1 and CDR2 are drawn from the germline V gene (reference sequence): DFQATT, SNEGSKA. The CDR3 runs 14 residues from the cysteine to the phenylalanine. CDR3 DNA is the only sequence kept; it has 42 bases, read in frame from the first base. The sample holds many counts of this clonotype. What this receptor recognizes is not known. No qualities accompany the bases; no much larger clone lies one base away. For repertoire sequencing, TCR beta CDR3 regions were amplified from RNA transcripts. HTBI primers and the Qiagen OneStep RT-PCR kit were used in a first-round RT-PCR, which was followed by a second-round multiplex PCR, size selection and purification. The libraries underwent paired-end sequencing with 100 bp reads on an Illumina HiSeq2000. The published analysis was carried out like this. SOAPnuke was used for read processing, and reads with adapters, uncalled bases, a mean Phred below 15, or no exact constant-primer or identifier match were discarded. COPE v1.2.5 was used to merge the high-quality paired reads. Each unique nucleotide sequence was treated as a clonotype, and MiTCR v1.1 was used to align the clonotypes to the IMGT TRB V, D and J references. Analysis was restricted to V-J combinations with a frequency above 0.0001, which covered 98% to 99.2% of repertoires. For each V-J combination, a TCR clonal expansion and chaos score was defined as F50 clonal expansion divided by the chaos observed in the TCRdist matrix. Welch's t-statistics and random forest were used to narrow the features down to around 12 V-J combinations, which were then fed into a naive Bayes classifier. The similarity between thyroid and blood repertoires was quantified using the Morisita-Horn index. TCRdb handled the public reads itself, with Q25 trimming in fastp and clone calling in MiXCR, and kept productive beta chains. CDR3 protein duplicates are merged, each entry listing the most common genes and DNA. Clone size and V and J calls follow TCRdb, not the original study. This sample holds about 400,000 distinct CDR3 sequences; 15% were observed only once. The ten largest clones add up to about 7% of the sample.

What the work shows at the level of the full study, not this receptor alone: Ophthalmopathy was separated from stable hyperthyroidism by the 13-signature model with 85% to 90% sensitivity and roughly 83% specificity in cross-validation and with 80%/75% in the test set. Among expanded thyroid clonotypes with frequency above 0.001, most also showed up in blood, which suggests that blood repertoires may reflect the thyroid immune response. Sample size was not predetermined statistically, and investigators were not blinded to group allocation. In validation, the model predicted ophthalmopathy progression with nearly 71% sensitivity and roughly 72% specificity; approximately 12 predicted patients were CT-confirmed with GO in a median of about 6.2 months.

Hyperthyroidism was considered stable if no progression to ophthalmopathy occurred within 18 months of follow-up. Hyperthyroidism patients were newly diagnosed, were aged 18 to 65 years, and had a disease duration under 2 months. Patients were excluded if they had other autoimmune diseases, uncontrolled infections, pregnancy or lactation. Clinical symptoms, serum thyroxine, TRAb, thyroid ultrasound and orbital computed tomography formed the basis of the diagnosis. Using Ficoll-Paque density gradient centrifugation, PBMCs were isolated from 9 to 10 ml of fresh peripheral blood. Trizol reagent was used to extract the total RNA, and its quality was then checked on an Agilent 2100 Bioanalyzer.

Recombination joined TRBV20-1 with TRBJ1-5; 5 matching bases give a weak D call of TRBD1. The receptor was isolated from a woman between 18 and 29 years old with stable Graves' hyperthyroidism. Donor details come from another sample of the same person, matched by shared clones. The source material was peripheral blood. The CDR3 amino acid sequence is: CSATSTDSNQPQHF. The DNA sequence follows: TGCAGTGCTACCTCGACAGATAGCAATCAGCCCCAGCATTTT.